This T cell receptor (beta chain) is from a study of blood T cells in healthy people across ages. Study-wide results and caveats: Researchers deemed the diversity estimates from one million T cells underestimates.

Next came a second PCR, run for about 7 to 12 cycles, which used a sample-barcoded 5' primer along with a J-beta primer mix. TCRdb analysed the 5' RACE reads with MiXCR anew, one entry per CDR3 protein. The top ten clones hold around 11% of a sample with roughly 1.6 million distinct CDR3 sequences, 30% to 35% of them seen once. The sample holds many counts of this clonotype. What it binds is not known. V was pared by 7 bases and J by 4 bases, with 12 bases between. Germline assignment: CDR1 SQVTM and CDR2 ANQGSEA. The CDR3 covers 12 residues. The J gene is TRBJ2-3, the V gene TRBV29-1, with D unclear. Sample: blood. The origin of this receptor is a woman aged 25-40 years in good health. The CDR3 reads CSGGGFADTQYF. The CDR3 nucleotides read TGCAGCGGAGGTGGTTTCGCAGATACGCAGTATTTT.